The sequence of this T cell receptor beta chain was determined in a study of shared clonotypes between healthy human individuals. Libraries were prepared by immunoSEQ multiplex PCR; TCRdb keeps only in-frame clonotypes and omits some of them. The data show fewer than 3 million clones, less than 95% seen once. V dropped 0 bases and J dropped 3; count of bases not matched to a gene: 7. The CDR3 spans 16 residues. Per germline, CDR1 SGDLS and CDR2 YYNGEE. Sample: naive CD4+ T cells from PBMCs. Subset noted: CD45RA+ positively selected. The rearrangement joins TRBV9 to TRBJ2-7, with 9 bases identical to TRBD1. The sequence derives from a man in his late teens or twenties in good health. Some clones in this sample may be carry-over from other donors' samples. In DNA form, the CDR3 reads TGTGCCAGCAGCGTAGATGTGGACAGGGGAATCTACGAGCAGTACTTC. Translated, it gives CASSVDVDRGIYEQYF.